These 32 T cell receptor beta chains were sequenced from one sample in a study of blood T cell repertoires in COVID-19. Sequencing was performed with immunoSEQ multiplex PCR; in TCRdb, only in-frame clones are kept and a portion is missing. Of 200,000 to 300,000 clones detected, approximately 85% appear once; the ten largest clones hold about 4%. Sequencing used peripheral blood. Receptor source: a man in his forties or fifties with acute or convalescent COVID-19.

The rearrangement uses TRBV6-2 or TRBV6-3 and TRBJ1-2; 7 positions agree with TRBD1. Looked up from germline, CDR1 is MNHEY and CDR2 is SVGEGT. This CDR3 region has 12 residues. With V trimmed by 5 bases and J by 4 bases, 1 base remained unmatched. CDR3 sequence (DNA): TGTGCCAGCAGTGGGACAGTCTATGGCTACACCTTC. It encodes CASSGTVYGYTF.

This clone was seen more than once but under ten times. The CDR3 protein is CASSVGDSLSYEQYF. The CDR3 DNA reads as TGTGCCAGCAGCGTAGGGGACAGCCTCTCCTACGAGCAGTACTTC. V usage is TRBV9 and J usage is TRBJ2-7; TRBD1 matches 7 bases. CDR3 size: 15 residues. Germline-derived CDR1 and CDR2 are SGDLS and YYNGEE. V trimming: 0 bases; J trimming: 0 bases; junction bases outside the gene matches: 3.

The chain couples TRBV7-3 to TRBJ2-5; D is perhaps TRBD1 (6 bases). Germline-derived CDR1 and CDR2 are SGHTA and FQGTGA. The CDR3 sequence is 13 residues long. The germline V and J ends were trimmed by 5 bases and 3 bases, with 10 bases remaining between them. CDR3 coding DNA: TGTGCCAGCAGCCCGAACAGGGAAGAGACCCAGTACTTC. The encoded protein is CASSPNREETQYF.

This clone was seen only a few times. The chain joins TRBV7-8 to TRBJ2-2; 10 bases map to TRBD2. This CDR3 contains 17 residues. Germline V gene lookup returns CDR1 SGHVS and CDR2 FQNEAQ. V trimming: 2 bases; J trimming: 7 bases; junction bases outside the gene matches: 10. The CDR3 region has the DNA TGTGCCAGCAGCTTACAGGCTAGCGGGGGTAGGAGCGGGGAGCTGTTTTTT. Translating it yields CASSLQASGGRSGELFF.

This chain joins TRBV5-4 and TRBJ2-7, with D perhaps TRBD1 (6 bases). V was shortened by 4 bases and J by 0 bases, with 14 bases between the two germline ends. The CDR3 loop spans 15 amino acids. Germline V gene data show CDR1 as SGHNT and CDR2 as YYREEE (reference sequence). The CDR3 spells CASSEGHTTSYEQYF. CDR3 nucleotide sequence: TGTGCCAGCAGCGAGGGACACACGACCTCCTACGAGCAGTACTTC.

This clone was recorded a few times. The CDR3 bases are TGTGCCAGCAGTTACCCTGGGACAGGGGATGAGCAGTTCTTC. Its protein product is CASSYPGTGDEQFF. This chain joins TRBV6-6 and TRBJ2-1; TRBD1 matches at 10 bases. The CDR3 has 14 residues. V shed 2 bases and J 8 bases; nucleotides not matched to a gene: 3. Germline loops: CDR1 MNHNY, CDR2 SVGAGI (reference sequence).

This clone was detected only a few times. The J gene is TRBJ1-1, the V gene TRBV5-4; tentatively, D is TRBD1 (5 bases). V was clipped by 4 bases and J by 3 bases, with 10 bases between them. CDR1 is SGHNT and CDR2 is YYREEE in the germline V gene (reference sequence). The CDR3 totals 13 residues. CDR3 sequence reads: CASSTGGDTEAFF. DNA for the CDR3: TGTGCCAGCAGCACGGGGGGAGACACTGAAGCTTTCTTT.

The chain links TRBV23-1 to TRBJ2-7, with TRBD1 identical over 11 bases. TRBV23-1 is an ORF, and what it does is uncertain. The junction had 6 bases not matched to a gene; V was cut back by 2 bases and J by 3 bases. The CDR3 has 16 amino acids. In nucleotides, the CDR3 is TGCGCCAGCAGTCAAACGGGACAGGGGGACAGCTACGAGCAGTACTTC. Its protein product is CASSQTGQGDSYEQYF.

The V call is TRBV5-5, the J call TRBJ1-2; 7 bases match TRBD1. J was trimmed by 0 bases and V by 2 bases; bases with no gene match: 10. Germline V gene data show CDR1 as SGHKS and CDR2 as YYEKEE (reference sequence). The CDR3 totals 17 residues. In DNA, the CDR3 is TGTGCCAGCAGCTTAGTGCGCGGAGGGACAGCTAACTATGGCTACACCTTC. Its translation: CASSLVRGGTANYGYTF.

The rearrangement joins TRBV28 to TRBJ1-5, with 9 bases identical to TRBD1. The germline V gene encodes CDR1 MDHEN and CDR2 SYDVKM. With 5 bases clipped from V and 6 bases from J, the junction kept 5 bases outside the gene matches. This CDR3 contains 14 residues. DNA for the CDR3: TGTGCCAGCAGTCATACAGGGGGCCTTCAGCCCCAGCATTTT. This encodes CASSHTGGLQPQHF.

As to this clone: At one of its ends the junction is not consistent with the germline gene, which may arise from a read error. The chain joins TRBV15 to TRBJ2-7, with D hard to call. From germline, CDR1 is LNHNV and CDR2 YYDKDF (reference sequence). The CDR3 length is 13 residues. The CDR3 bases are TGTGCCACCAGCAGAGATATCGAGGCGAGCAGTTTCTTC. It specifies CATSRDIEASSFF.

This clone was seen a single time. This CDR3 reads CASSVSYNEQFF. The CDR3 DNA follows: TGTGCCAGCAGCGTGAGCTACAATGAGCAGTTCTTC. The chain is built from TRBV9 and TRBJ2-1, with D hard to call. The CDR3 extends over 12 amino acids. CDR1 is SGDLS, CDR2 YYNGEE, per germline. V was cut by 2 bases and J by 3 bases, with 3 bases left in between.

The rearrangement joins TRBV6-5 to TRBJ1-1; TRBD1 agrees at 9 bases. The CDR3 has 14 residues. Trimming took 7 bases from V and 2 from J; bases not matched to a gene: 5. Germline CDR1 MNHEY, CDR2 SVGAGI. The CDR3: CASTKGQGNTEAFF. The CDR3 DNA reads TGTGCCAGCACCAAGGGACAGGGAAACACTGAAGCTTTCTTT.

This chain uses TRBV15 with TRBJ2-5; D remains ambiguous. Germline loops: CDR1 LNHNV, CDR2 YYDKDF (reference sequence). V was pared by 0 bases and J by 0 bases, with 8 bases between. There are 15 residues in the CDR3. The CDR3 DNA reads as TGTGCCACCAGCAGAGATCGCAGGTACCAAGAGACCCAGTACTTC. This gives the protein CATSRDRRYQETQYF.

This sequence joins TRBV5-8 and TRBJ1-1, with D tentatively TRBD1 (6 bases). In germline, CDR1 is SGHTS, CDR2 YDEGEE. V was clipped by 6 bases and J by 4 bases, with 19 bases between them. The CDR3 covers 15 residues. This CDR3 is CASTLTRTGTTEAFF. The CDR3 DNA follows: TGTGCCAGCACCCTTACTAGAACAGGGACCACTGAAGCTTTCTTT.

This chain links TRBV10-1 with TRBJ1-4; possibly TRBD1 for D (6 bases). V lost 10 bases and J 5 bases, leaving 17 bases between the germline ends. The V gene's germline CDR1 is WNHNN and CDR2 SYGVQD (reference sequence). This CDR3 region has 14 residues. The CDR3 reads CANLTGHQNEKLFF. In nucleotides, the CDR3 is TGCGCCAACTTGACGGGACACCAAAATGAAAAACTGTTTTTT.

This clone was counted a single time. The chain has TRBV7-2 and TRBJ2-1, with TRBD2 matching over 9 bases. CDR3 size: 15 residues. Trimming cost V 1 base and J 6 bases; bases outside gene matches: 4. Germline CDR1 and CDR2: SGHTA and FQGNSA. CDR3 in DNA: TGTGCCAGCAGCTTAGGGGCGGGAGGGTCCAATGAGCAGTTCTTC. It translates to CASSLGAGGSNEQFF. Filled out from reference TRBV7-2 and TRBJ2-1, the complete variable domain reads GAGVSQSPSNKVTEKGKDVELRCDPISGHTALYWYRQSLGQGLEFLIYFQGNSAPDKSGLPSDRFSAERTGGSVSTLTIQRTQQEDSAVYLCASSLGAGGSNEQFFGPGTRLTVL.

The V and J genes are TRBV15 and TRBJ2-2, with 7 bases that match TRBD1. V was pared by 5 bases and J by 4 bases, with 7 bases of the junction left unmatched. The V gene's germline CDR1 is LNHNV and CDR2 YYDKDF (reference sequence). This CDR3 is 15 amino acids long. CDR3 DNA: TGTGCCACCAGCGAGACAGGGCGGTCCACCGGGGAGCTGTTTTTT. Protein product: CATSETGRSTGELFF. The full variable domain, its missing parts supplied by reference TRBV15 and TRBJ2-2, is DAMVIQNPRYQVTQFGKPVTLSCSQTLNHNVMYWYQQKSSQAPKLLFHYYDKDFNNEADTPDNFQSRRPNTSFCFLDIRSPGLGDTAMYLCATSETGRSTGELFFGEGSRLTVL.

The rearrangement uses TRBV6-1 and TRBJ1-2; TRBD1 aligns across 10 bases. Germline CDR1 MNHNS, CDR2 SASEGT. The V and J ends lost 2 bases and 8 bases, in that order; junction bases with no gene match: 8. The CDR3 loop spans 15 amino acids. CDR3 in amino acids: CASSESETGGVGYTF. DNA for the CDR3: TGTGCCAGCAGTGAATCGGAGACAGGGGGCGTCGGCTACACCTTC.

The V call is TRBV7-3, the J call TRBJ2-1; 8 positions agree with TRBD2. V shed 3 bases and J 0 bases; nucleotides not matched to a gene: 1. In germline, CDR1 is SGHTA, CDR2 FQGTGA. This CDR3 region has 15 residues. The DNA for the CDR3 is TGTGCCAGCAGCTTCCTAGCGGGCTCCTACAATGAGCAGTTCTTC. Its protein is CASSFLAGSYNEQFF.

The chain is built from TRBV30 and TRBJ2-7; maybe TRBD2 (6 bases). Germline assignment: CDR1 GTSNPN and CDR2 SVGIG (reference sequence). The CDR3 has 14 amino acids. V was cut by 8 bases and J by 2 bases, with 19 bases left in between. The CDR3 DNA is TGTGCCCGAGGGGCTAATCGCGGGACCTACGAGCAGTACTTC. This translates into CARGANRGTYEQYF. Together with reference TRBV30 and TRBJ2-7, the CDR3 gives the full variable domain: SQTIHQWPATLVQPVGSPLSLECTVEGTSNPNLYWYRQAAGRGLQLLFYSVGIGQISSEVPQNLSASRPQDRQFILSSKKLLLSDSGFYLCARGANRGTYEQYFGPGTRLTVT.

V is TRBV5-1 and J is TRBJ1-1, with D tentatively TRBD1 (6 bases). Trimming removed 0 bases at V and 6 bases at J, with 15 bases between. The V gene's germline CDR1 is SGHRS and CDR2 YFSETQ. The CDR3 has 15 amino acids. CDR3 protein: CASSLGTGYYAEAFF. CDR3 coding DNA: TGCGCCAGCAGCTTGGGAACAGGGTATTATGCTGAAGCTTTCTTT.

The V gene is TRBV6-2 or TRBV6-3, the J gene TRBJ2-1; weak D call: TRBD2 (5 bases). Between the trimmed V and J ends, which lost 3 bases and 2 bases, there was a span of 11 bases. Per the germline V gene, CDR1 is MNHEY and CDR2 is SVGEGT. This CDR3 is 15 amino acids long. CDR3 nucleotide sequence: TGTGCCAGCAGTTATCTAGCTGGTCCCTACAATGAGCAGTTCTTC. Encoded protein: CASSYLAGPYNEQFF.

J is TRBJ1-3 and V is TRBV7-2; 7 nucleotides match TRBD1. This CDR3 has 15 residues. Germline CDR1 is SGHTA and CDR2 is FQGNSA. Losses at the gene ends were 1 base for V and 2 bases for J; bases not matched to a gene: 2. CDR3 DNA sequence: TGTGCCAGCAGCTTAGGCAGGGGGACTGGAAACACCATATATTTT. Encoded protein: CASSLGRGTGNTIYF.

V and J are TRBV4-1 and TRBJ2-7, with TRBD1 matching over 7 bases. The CDR3 consists of 15 residues. The germline gives CDR1 MGHRA, CDR2 YSYEKL. V gave up 0 bases and J gave up 2 bases; unmatched junction bases: 4. CDR3: CASSQEKQGTYEQYF. The CDR3 DNA reads TGCGCCAGCAGCCAAGAGAAACAGGGGACCTACGAGCAGTACTTC.

The J gene is TRBJ1-5, the V gene TRBV12-5; TRBD1 aligns across 7 bases. Germline-derived CDR1 and CDR2 are LGHNT and FRNRAP. The V segment lost 3 bases and the J segment 6 bases; nucleotides outside the gene matches: 5. The CDR3 sequence is 14 residues long. The CDR3 reads CASGFGDSRQPQHF. The DNA for the CDR3 is TGTGCTAGTGGTTTTGGGGACAGTCGTCAGCCCCAGCATTTT.

The chain couples TRBV4-1 to TRBJ2-2; D uncertain. V lost 1 base and J lost 7, with 4 bases in between. Germline-derived CDR1 and CDR2 are MGHRA and YSYEKL. The CDR3 has 12 residues. This CDR3 reads CASSQAVGELFF. CDR3 DNA sequence: TGCGCCAGCAGCCAAGCAGTCGGGGAGCTGTTTTTT.

Only a few counts were recorded for this clone. J is TRBJ1-4 and V is TRBV5-5, with 10 bases identical to TRBD1. This CDR3 is built from 15 residues. Per germline, CDR1 SGHKS and CDR2 YYEKEE (reference sequence). Germline trimming cut 4 bases from V and 3 bases from J; bases unmatched to any gene: 3. CDR3 loop: CASSPGTGANEKLFF. The CDR3 DNA is TGTGCCAGCAGCCCCGGGACAGGGGCTAATGAAAAACTGTTTTTT.

Worth noting for this clone: Other DNA sequences of this sample code for an identical CDR3. The chain combines TRBV27 with TRBJ1-2; perhaps TRBD1 as D (5 bases). CDR3 length: 12 amino acids. The V gene lost 2 bases and the J gene lost 5 bases, with 6 bases spanning the gap. Germline loops: CDR1 MNHEY, CDR2 SMNVEV (reference sequence). The CDR3 coding sequence is TGTGCCAGCAGTTTACAGGGTTATGGCTACACCTTC. Amino acid sequence: CASSLQGYGYTF.

This clone was observed a few times. V gene TRBV6-4 combines with J gene TRBJ2-7, with 9 positions matching TRBD1. This CDR3 spans 15 amino acids. V shed 4 bases and J 6 bases; nucleotides not matched to a gene: 10. From germline, CDR1 is MRHNA and CDR2 SNTAGT. CDR3 DNA sequence: TGTGCCAGCAGTGTCCCTACAGGGGGCTCTTTCGAGCAGTACTTC. Protein sequence: CASSVPTGGSFEQYF.

This chain links TRBV4-1 with TRBJ1-2; D unresolved. V gave up 2 bases and J gave up 8 bases, with 12 bases separating them. CDR1 is MGHRA and CDR2 is YSYEKL in the germline V gene. This CDR3 spans 13 amino acids. The CDR3 nucleotides are TGCGCCAGCAGCCAAAGTGAGGGCCTAGGCTACACCTTC. Protein product: CASSQSEGLGYTF.

J is TRBJ2-1 and V is TRBV19, with D tentatively TRBD2 (6 bases). The CDR3 sequence is 17 residues long. The V end lost 1 base, the J end lost 2 bases, and 15 bases lay between the germline ends. Germline lookup yields CDR1 LNHDA and CDR2 SQIVND (reference sequence). The CDR3 bases are TGTGCCAGTAGTATAGTTCCGGGACTGGGGACCTACAATGAGCAGTTCTTC. Its protein is CASSIVPGLGTYNEQFF.